A selection of T cell receptor beta chains follows, all from one sample in a study of regulatory T cells in long-lasting Graves disease. TCRdb redid the calling of the multiplex PCR reads with MiXCR, one entry per CDR3 protein. The sample includes 400,000 to 500,000 distinct CDR3 sequences, over 20% seen only once; the top ten take approximately 15%. The sequences come from peripheral blood mononuclear cells (PBMCs), collected when the disease was refractory, from a patient treated with antithyroid drugs. These receptors were obtained from a female donor with Graves disease. Each CDR3 is given with its conserved first and last residue. The D gene is left open where the match is weak. The size of a clone is reported for some rows only, either as once, few or many, or as a class for expanded clones.

size: .; V: TRBV27; J: TRBJ2-7; D: .; length: 15; DNA: TGTGCCAGCAGTCCGACGACTGGGGGCTCCTACGAGCAGTACTTC; CDR3: CASSPTTGGSYEQYF
size: few; V: TRBV4-1; J: TRBJ1-5; D: .; length: 15; DNA: TGCGCCAGCAGCCAAGATCGGGGGGCCAATCAGCCCCAGCATTTT; CDR3: CASSQDRGANQPQHF
size: many; V: TRBV12-3/TRBV12-4; J: TRBJ2-7; D: .; length: 14; DNA: TGTGCCAGCAGTTTTGGGGACGGGGGCGGCGAGCAGTACTTC; CDR3: CASSFGDGGGEQYF
size: many; V: TRBV3-1; J: TRBJ2-7; D: .; length: 12; DNA: TGTGCCAGCAGCCAAGATCCGTACGAGCAGTACTTC; CDR3: CASSQDPYEQYF
size: many; V: TRBV13; J: TRBJ2-7; D: .; length: 18; DNA: TGTGCCAGCAGCTTGGGGATAAACCCGGGACACGTCGACTACGAGCAGTACTTC; CDR3: CASSLGINPGHVDYEQYF
size: .; V: TRBV4-1; J: TRBJ1-1; D: .; length: 18; DNA: TGCGCCAGCAGCCAAGAAGTACGTCATAACCCCCCGAACACTGAAGCTTTCTTT; CDR3: CASSQEVRHNPPNTEAFF
size: .; V: TRBV20-1; J: TRBJ2-7; D: TRBD1; length: 15; DNA: TGCAGTGCTAGGCTACCGACAGGGGGCTCCTACGAGCAGTACTTC; CDR3: CSARLPTGGSYEQYF
size: many; V: TRBV28; J: TRBJ1-5; D: TRBD1; length: 13; DNA: TGTGCCAGCAGTCAGGGGGTGAATCAGCCCCAGCATTTT; CDR3: CASSQGVNQPQHF
size: .; V: TRBV20-1; J: TRBJ2-5; D: TRBD1; length: 13; DNA: TGCAGTGCCCCACGACAGGGATTCGAGACCCAGTACTTC; CDR3: CSAPRQGFETQYF
size: .; V: TRBV29-1; J: TRBJ1-3; D: .; length: 13; DNA: TGCAGCGTCCTACAGGGATCTGGAAACACCATATATTTT; CDR3: CSVLQGSGNTIYF
size: .; V: TRBV15; J: TRBJ2-3; D: .; length: 13; DNA: TGTGCCACCAGCAGAGATGGCGCAGATACGCAGTATTTT; CDR3: CATSRDGADTQYF
size: .; V: TRBV28; J: TRBJ2-7; D: .; length: 14; DNA: TGTGCCAGCAGAAACCTCCTAGACGCGTACGAGCAGTACTTC; CDR3: CASRNLLDAYEQYF
size: .; V: TRBV6-1; J: TRBJ1-2; D: .; length: 16; DNA: TGTGCCAGCAGTCGCCGACAGGAACAACCGAACTATGGCTACACCTTC; CDR3: CASSRRQEQPNYGYTF
size: once; V: TRBV28; J: TRBJ2-1; D: .; length: 14; DNA: TGTGCCAGCACCATGGAGGCCCCCTACAATGAGCAGTTCTTC; CDR3: CASTMEAPYNEQFF
size: many; V: TRBV5-1; J: TRBJ1-5; D: .; length: 15; DNA: TGCGCCAGCAGACCGGACAGAAATAGCAATCAGCCCCAGCATTTT; CDR3: CASRPDRNSNQPQHF
size: many; V: TRBV6-5; J: TRBJ1-1; D: .; length: 16; DNA: TGTGCCAGCAGTTACGGGACCGGGACAACCAACACTGAAGCTTTCTTT; CDR3: CASSYGTGTTNTEAFF
size: .; V: TRBV2; J: TRBJ2-3; D: .; length: 15; DNA: TGTGCCAGCAAGTTTAATAGGAGCTCTACAGATACGCAGTATTTT; CDR3: CASKFNRSSTDTQYF
size: many; V: TRBV29-1; J: TRBJ2-7; D: TRBD2; length: 15; DNA: TGCAGCGTGCCATCGGGACTAGCGGGAGTACGCGAGCAGTACTTC; CDR3: CSVPSGLAGVREQYF
size: many; V: TRBV12-3/TRBV12-4; J: TRBJ1-1; D: .; length: 13; DNA: TGTGCCAGCACGGCACTCGCGAAGGCTGAAGCTTTCTTT; CDR3: CASTALAKAEAFF
size: .; V: TRBV20-1; J: TRBJ1-6; D: TRBD1; length: 16; DNA: TGCAGTGCAAAGGGGACAGAGAGCTCCTATAATTCACCCCTCCACTTT; CDR3: CSAKGTESSYNSPLHF
size: .; V: TRBV5-1; J: TRBJ1-6; D: .; length: 15; DNA: TGCGCCAGCAGCTTATTGGCCGGAGGTGGTTCACCCCTCCACTTT; CDR3: CASSLLAGGGSPLHF
size: few; V: TRBV5-1; J: TRBJ2-5; D: .; length: 16; DNA: TGCGCCAGCAGCTTATCGCCTAATAGCGGCCAAGAGACCCAGTACTTC; CDR3: CASSLSPNSGQETQYF
size: .; V: TRBV19; J: TRBJ1-1; D: .; length: 14; DNA: TGTGCCAGTAGTCGTCGGCAGACAAACACTGAAGCTTTCTTT; CDR3: CASSRRQTNTEAFF
size: .; V: TRBV20-1; J: TRBJ1-6; D: .; length: 15; DNA: TGCAGTGCTCCCGCGGGCGGAGGGAGAAATTCACCCCTCCACTTT; CDR3: CSAPAGGGRNSPLHF
size: few; V: TRBV20-1; J: TRBJ1-6; D: .; length: 15; DNA: TGCAGTGCTACCGAGATTAGGGGGAGTAATTCACCCCTCCACTTT; CDR3: CSATEIRGSNSPLHF
size: .; V: TRBV20-1; J: TRBJ2-2; D: .; length: 14; DNA: TGCAGTGCTCCAACCGAACAGACAGGCGGGGAGCTGTTTTTT; CDR3: CSAPTEQTGGELFF
size: many; V: TRBV15; J: TRBJ2-5; D: TRBD2; length: 18; DNA: TGTGCCACCAGCCAATATACCCTAGCGGGAGGAGGGCGAGAGACCCAGTACTTC; CDR3: CATSQYTLAGGGRETQYF
size: few; V: TRBV28; J: TRBJ2-3; D: .; length: 14; DNA: TGTGCCAGCAGTTTCCCTCTGGATCCAGATACGCAGTATTTT; CDR3: CASSFPLDPDTQYF
size: many; V: TRBV5-1; J: TRBJ1-1; D: TRBD1; length: 15; DNA: TGCGCCAGCAGCGGAGTGGTACAGGGGAGTACTGAAGCTTTCTTT; CDR3: CASSGVVQGSTEAFF
size: many; V: TRBV28; J: TRBJ1-1; D: TRBD1; length: 15; DNA: TGTGCCAGCAGCCCTCCGGACAGGTTGAACACTGAAGCTTTCTTT; CDR3: CASSPPDRLNTEAFF
size: .; V: TRBV5-1; J: TRBJ2-1; D: .; length: 16; DNA: TGCGCCAGCAGTCTGAGCAGGGCAAGCTCCTACAATGAGCAGTTCTTC; CDR3: CASSLSRASSYNEQFF
size: many; V: TRBV30; J: TRBJ2-6; D: .; length: 14; DNA: TGTGCCTGGAGTGGAGGAGATGGGGCCAACGTCCTGACTTTC; CDR3: CAWSGGDGANVLTF
size: many; V: TRBV12-3/TRBV12-4; J: TRBJ1-2; D: .; length: 13; DNA: TGTGCCAGCAGTGCTGACAGGACACGGGGCTACACCTTC; CDR3: CASSADRTRGYTF
size: .; V: TRBV7-9; J: TRBJ2-7; D: .; length: 13; DNA: TGTGCCACTCGGACTAATGTGATTTCCGAGCAGTACTTC; CDR3: CATRTNVISEQYF
size: few; V: TRBV4-1; J: TRBJ2-5; D: .; length: 17; DNA: TGCGCCAGCAGCCACATCGATCGGGAAGGGAGCCAAGAGACCCAGTACTTC; CDR3: CASSHIDREGSQETQYF
size: many; V: TRBV2; J: TRBJ2-5; D: .; length: 14; DNA: TGTGCCAGCAGTGAAAACCGGGACCAAGAGACCCAGTACTTC; CDR3: CASSENRDQETQYF
size: .; V: TRBV6-1; J: TRBJ1-1; D: .; length: 15; DNA: TGTGCCAGCACTAGACCGGGACACTCGAACACTGAAGCTTTCTTT; CDR3: CASTRPGHSNTEAFF
size: few; V: TRBV4-1; J: TRBJ2-2; D: .; length: 15; DNA: TGCGCCAGCAGCCACCTACAGACGAACACCGGGGAGCTGTTTTTT; CDR3: CASSHLQTNTGELFF
size: .; V: TRBV6-1; J: TRBJ1-4; D: .; length: 14; DNA: TGTGCCAGCACCGCCCGGGGTTTTAATGAAAAACTGTTTTTT; CDR3: CASTARGFNEKLFF
size: many; V: TRBV2; J: TRBJ2-6; D: .; length: 15; DNA: TGTGCCAGCAGTGAGAGTCAGGCTGGGGCCAACGTCCTGACTTTC; CDR3: CASSESQAGANVLTF
size: .; V: TRBV9; J: TRBJ2-5; D: TRBD2; length: 16; DNA: TGTGCCAGCAGCCGTCAGGTGACTAGCGGGAGTGAGACCCAGTACTTC; CDR3: CASSRQVTSGSETQYF
size: .; V: TRBV7-9; J: TRBJ2-7; D: .; length: 14; DNA: TGTGCCAGCAGCCTCCGCGGGGCGGTCTACGAGCAGTACTTC; CDR3: CASSLRGAVYEQYF